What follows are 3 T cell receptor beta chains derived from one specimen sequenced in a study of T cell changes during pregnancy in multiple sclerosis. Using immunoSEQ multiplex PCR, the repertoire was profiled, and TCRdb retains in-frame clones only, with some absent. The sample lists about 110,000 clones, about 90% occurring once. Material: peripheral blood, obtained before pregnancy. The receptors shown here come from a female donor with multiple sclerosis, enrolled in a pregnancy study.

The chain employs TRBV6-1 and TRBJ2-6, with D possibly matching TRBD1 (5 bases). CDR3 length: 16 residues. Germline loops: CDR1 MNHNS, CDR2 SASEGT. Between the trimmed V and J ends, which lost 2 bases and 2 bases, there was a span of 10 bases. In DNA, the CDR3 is TGTGCCAGCAGTGAAATGGTGGGGCCTGGGGCCAACGTCCTGACTTTC. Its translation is CASSEMVGPGANVLTF.

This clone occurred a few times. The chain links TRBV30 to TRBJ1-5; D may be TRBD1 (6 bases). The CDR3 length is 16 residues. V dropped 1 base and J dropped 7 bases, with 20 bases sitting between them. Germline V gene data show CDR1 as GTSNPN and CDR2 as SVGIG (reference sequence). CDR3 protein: CAWSEPSEQGSQPQHF. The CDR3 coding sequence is TGTGCCTGGAGTGAACCTTCGGAGCAGGGGAGCCAGCCCCAGCATTTT.

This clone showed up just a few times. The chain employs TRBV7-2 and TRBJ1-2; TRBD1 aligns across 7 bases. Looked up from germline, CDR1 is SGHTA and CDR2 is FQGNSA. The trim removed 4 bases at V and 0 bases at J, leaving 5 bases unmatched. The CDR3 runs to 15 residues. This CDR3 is CASSSPGGPNYGYTF. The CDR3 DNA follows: TGTGCCAGCAGCTCCCCAGGGGGACCTAACTATGGCTACACCTTC.